The rows below give T cell receptor beta chains drawn from one sample of a study of early T cells in non-severe SARS-CoV-2 infection. TCRdb re-analysed the 5' RACE reads in MiXCR, keeping a single row per CDR3 protein. The sample has 65,000 to 85,000 distinct CDR3 sequences; around 14% are singletons. What was sequenced was whole blood. The origin of the receptors is an adult who was a healthcare worker with PCR-confirmed SARS-CoV-2 infection or an uninfected control (not recorded which). The CDR3 runs from the conserved cysteine through the conserved F or W. D genes are given only for firm matches. Not all rows give a size; the values are once, few, many and, for expanded clones, a class.

size	D	V	J	CDR3	DNA
many	-	TRBV7-3	TRBJ1-1	CASSPESPIALRPEAFF	TGTGCCAGCAGCCCCGAGAGTCCAATTGCCCTTCGGCCTGAAGCTTTCTTT
-	TRBD2	TRBV7-9	TRBJ2-5	CASSLLAGAMETQYF	TGTGCCAGCAGCTTACTAGCGGGAGCGATGGAGACCCAGTACTTC
-	TRBD1	TRBV27	TRBJ1-1	CASSRQGKAFF	TGTGCCAGCAGCCGACAGGGAAAAGCTTTCTTT
few	TRBD1	TRBV7-8	TRBJ1-1	CASSVDRDTEAFF	TGTGCCAGCAGCGTGGACAGGGATACTGAAGCTTTCTTT
many	TRBD2	TRBV7-9	TRBJ2-3	CASSRTSGTDTQYF	TGTGCCAGCAGCAGGACTAGCGGCACAGATACGCAGTATTTT
many	-	TRBV12-3/TRBV12-4	TRBJ1-5	CASKAFRDGQPQHF	TGTGCCAGCAAGGCTTTCAGAGACGGTCAGCCCCAGCATTTT
-	TRBD2	TRBV7-2	TRBJ2-3	CASSQQAGGLNTQYF	TGTGCCAGCAGCCAACAAGCGGGAGGTCTGAATACGCAGTATTTT
few	TRBD2	TRBV29-1	TRBJ2-1	CSTGLAGVEQFF	TGCAGCACGGGACTAGCGGGGGTCGAGCAGTTCTTC
-	-	TRBV12-3/TRBV12-4	TRBJ2-6	CASSPDTSSGANVLTF	TGTGCCAGCAGTCCCGACACGAGCTCTGGGGCCAACGTCCTGACTTTC
-	-	TRBV14	TRBJ1-1	CASSRWGVTEAFF	TGTGCCAGCAGCCGATGGGGAGTCACTGAAGCTTTCTTT
few	-	TRBV20-1	TRBJ2-7	CSARYSGTPDYEQYF	TGCAGTGCTAGATATAGCGGAACGCCTGACTACGAGCAGTACTTC
many	-	TRBV7-3	TRBJ2-2	CASSLSGLVNTGELFF	TGTGCCAGCAGCCTGTCGGGACTGGTGAACACCGGGGAGCTGTTTTTT
-	TRBD2	TRBV20-1	TRBJ2-7	CSATGGDEQYF	TGCAGTGCTACGGGAGGCGACGAGCAGTACTTC
-	TRBD2	TRBV28	TRBJ2-3	CASSLAGDSTDTQYF	TGTGCCAGCAGTCTAGCGGGAGATAGCACAGATACGCAGTATTTT
-	TRBD2	TRBV27	TRBJ2-7	CASSLGPSGRFRYEQYF	TGTGCCAGCAGTTTAGGGCCTAGCGGGAGATTTCGTTACGAGCAGTACTTC
-	-	TRBV6-6	TRBJ1-6	CASSAREGNSPLHF	TGTGCCAGCAGTGCCAGGGAGGGGAATTCACCCCTCCACTTT
-	-	TRBV5-1	TRBJ2-6	CASSPPSGANVLTF	TGCGCCAGCAGCCCCCCTTCTGGGGCCAACGTCCTGACTTTC
many	TRBD1	TRBV6-1	TRBJ1-5	CARRQGQDQPQHF	TGTGCCAGGAGACAGGGTCAAGATCAGCCCCAGCATTTT
many	-	TRBV19	TRBJ1-5	CATRRREGQPQHF	TGTGCCACCCGGAGAAGGGAGGGCCAGCCCCAGCATTTT
-	-	TRBV20-1	TRBJ2-3	CSARRGGSTDTQYF	TGCAGTGCTAGAAGGGGCGGGAGCACAGATACGCAGTATTTT